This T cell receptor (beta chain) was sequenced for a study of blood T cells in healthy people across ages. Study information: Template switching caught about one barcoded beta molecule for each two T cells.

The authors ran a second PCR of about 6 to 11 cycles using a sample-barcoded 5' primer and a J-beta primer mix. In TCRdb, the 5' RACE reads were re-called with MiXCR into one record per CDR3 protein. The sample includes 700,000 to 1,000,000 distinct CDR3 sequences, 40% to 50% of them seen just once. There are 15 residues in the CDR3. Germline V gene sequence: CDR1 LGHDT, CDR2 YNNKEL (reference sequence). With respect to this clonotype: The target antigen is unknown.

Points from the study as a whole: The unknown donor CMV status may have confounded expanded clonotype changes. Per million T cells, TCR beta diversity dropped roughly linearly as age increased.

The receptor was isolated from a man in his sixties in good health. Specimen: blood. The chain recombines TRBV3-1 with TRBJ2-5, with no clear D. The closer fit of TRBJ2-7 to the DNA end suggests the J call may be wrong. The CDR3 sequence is CASSLKFLGIDEQYF. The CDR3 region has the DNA TGTGCCAGCAGCCTTAAATTTTTAGGGATCGACGAGCAGTACTTC.